These 6 T cell receptor beta chains originate from one sample sequenced in a study of beta chain features in type 1 diabetes. Study-level points and caveats: Shorter TCRB CDR3s, moderately but significantly so, were found in Type 1 diabetes patients in all four CD4+ subsets.

cDNA synthesis used the whole RNA isolate, giving expressed TCRB sequences. Clones were read by immunoSEQ multiplex PCR, and TCRdb kept only the in-frame ones, dropping some. The table has tens of thousands of clones, 63% seen once. Their recognized antigens are unknown. Input material: stem cell memory CD4+ T cells from blood. These receptors all come from a woman aged 30 to 39 with type 1 diabetes.

This clone was picked up a small number of times. V and J are TRBV19 and TRBJ2-5; perhaps TRBD1 as D (6 bases). The CDR3 is 16 residues long. V dropped 7 bases and J dropped 2 bases, with 20 bases sitting between them. Germline V gene sequence: CDR1 LNHDA, CDR2 SQIVND (reference sequence). CDR3 amino acids: CASKPRPTGLQETQYF. CDR3 in DNA: TGTGCCAGTAAGCCCCGCCCGACAGGACTGCAAGAGACCCAGTACTTC.

This clone was recorded a few times. The chain recombines TRBV30 with TRBJ2-2; no reliable D call. Germline lookup yields CDR1 GTSNPN and CDR2 SVGIG (reference sequence). The CDR3 is 13 amino acids. V shed 3 bases and J shed 2 bases, with 7 bases lying between them. In DNA form, the CDR3 reads TGTGCCTGGAGCTTCACAAACACCGGGGAGCTGTTTTTT. Translating gives CAWSFTNTGELFF.

This clone was seen a few times. The identical CDR3 is also encoded by other nucleotide sequences in the sample. V and J are TRBV5-1 and TRBJ1-5; 8 bases are shared with TRBD1. V was pared by 4 bases and J by 2 bases, with 2 bases of the junction left unmatched. CDR1 and CDR2 from the germline V gene are SGHRS and YFSETQ. The CDR3 length is 14 residues. CDR3 sequence: CASSPGQGNQPQHF. The CDR3 nucleotides are TGCGCCAGCAGCCCGGGACAGGGCAATCAGCCCCAGCATTTT.

This clone has only a few counts. The junction and the germline gene differ at one end; a read error may be behind it. V is TRBV7-7 and J is TRBJ2-5; TRBD2 matches 12 bases. Germline lookup yields CDR1 SSHAT and CDR2 FNYEAQ (reference sequence). This CDR3 has 17 residues. The CDR3 sequence: CASSLNGAGLAGETQYF. For the CDR3, the DNA is TGTGCTAGCAGCTTGAACGGGGCGGGACTAGCGGGAGAGACCCAGTACTTC.

The rearrangement uses TRBV10-3 and TRBJ1-2; D is unclear. Germline V gene data show CDR1 as ENHRY and CDR2 as SYGVKD. V was shortened by 6 bases and J by 2 bases, with 7 bases between the two germline ends. This CDR3 has 12 residues. The CDR3 DNA reads TGTGCCATCAGCTCAGAAAACTATGGCTACACCTTC. Translating gives CAISSENYGYTF.

V is TRBV7-9 and J is TRBJ2-5; TRBD1 agrees at 8 bases. Gene TRBJ2-7 matches the end of the DNA better, so the J call may be wrong. This CDR3 comprises 12 residues. From germline, CDR1 is SEHNR and CDR2 FQNEAQ (reference sequence). The CDR3 reads CASSRTGTEQYF. The CDR3 bases are TGTGCCAGCAGCCGGACAGGGACCGAGCAGTACTTC.